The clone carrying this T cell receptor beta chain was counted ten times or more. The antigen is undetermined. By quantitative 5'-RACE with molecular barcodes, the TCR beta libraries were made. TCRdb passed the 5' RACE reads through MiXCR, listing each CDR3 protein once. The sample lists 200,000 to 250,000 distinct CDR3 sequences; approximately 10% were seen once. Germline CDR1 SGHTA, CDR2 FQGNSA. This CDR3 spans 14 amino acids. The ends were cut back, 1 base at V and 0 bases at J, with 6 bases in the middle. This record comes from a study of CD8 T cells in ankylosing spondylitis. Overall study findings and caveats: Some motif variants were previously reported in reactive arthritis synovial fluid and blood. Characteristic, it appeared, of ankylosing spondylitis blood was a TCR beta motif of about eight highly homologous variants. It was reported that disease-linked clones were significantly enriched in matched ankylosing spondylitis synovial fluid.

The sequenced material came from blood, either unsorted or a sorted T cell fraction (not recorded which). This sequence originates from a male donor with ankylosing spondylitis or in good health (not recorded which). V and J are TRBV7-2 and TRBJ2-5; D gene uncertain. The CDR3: CASSLDLYQETQYF. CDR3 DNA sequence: TGTGCCAGCAGCTTAGACCTCTACCAAGAGACCCAGTACTTC. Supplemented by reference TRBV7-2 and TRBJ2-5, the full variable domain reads GAGVSQSPSNKVTEKGKDVELRCDPISGHTALYWYRQSLGQGLEFLIYFQGNSAPDKSGLPSDRFSAERTGGSVSTLTIQRTQQEDSAVYLCASSLDLYQETQYFGPGTRLLVL.